These T cell receptor beta chains were read from a single sample in a study of T cell repertoires in aging, cancer and after chemotherapy. Using its own MiXCR run on the multiplex PCR reads, TCRdb lists one record per CDR3 protein. Among some 6,700 distinct CDR3 sequences listed, around 50% were seen once. The source material was blood. Every receptor here comes from a human donor with a solid tumor. CDR3s include the opening cysteine and the closing phenylalanine or tryptophan. Fields, in order: D gene, J gene, clone size, V gene, CDR3 DNA, CDR3 protein. The D gene is left open where the match is weak. The size entry is marked missing in some rows and otherwise reads once, few, many or a size class.

D gene: NA; J gene: TRBJ1-1; clone size: NA; V gene: TRBV20-1; CDR3 DNA: TGCAGTGCTAGATGGGGGGCTGAAGCTTTCTTT; CDR3 protein: CSARWGAEAFF
D gene: TRBD1; J gene: TRBJ2-7; clone size: NA; V gene: TRBV5-1; CDR3 DNA: TGCGCCAGCAGCTTGGGACAGGGGGCGGCCGAGCAGTACTTC; CDR3 protein: CASSLGQGAAEQYF
D gene: NA; J gene: TRBJ2-7; clone size: NA; V gene: TRBV7-9; CDR3 DNA: TGTGCCAGCAGTCCCGGGGAGGACCTCGACGAGCAGTACTTC; CDR3 protein: CASSPGEDLDEQYF
D gene: NA; J gene: TRBJ2-1; clone size: NA; V gene: TRBV19; CDR3 DNA: TGTGCCAGTAGTTATGGACTCTACAATGAGCAGTTCTTC; CDR3 protein: CASSYGLYNEQFF
D gene: NA; J gene: TRBJ1-1; clone size: few; V gene: TRBV30; CDR3 DNA: TGTGCCTGGAGTGTAGGGCAACCTGAAGCTTTCTTT; CDR3 protein: CAWSVGQPEAFF
D gene: NA; J gene: TRBJ1-5; clone size: NA; V gene: TRBV20-1; CDR3 DNA: TGCAGTGCTAGGACAGGAAGCAGCCTTTATAGCAATCAGCCCCAGCATTTT; CDR3 protein: CSARTGSSLYSNQPQHF
D gene: NA; J gene: TRBJ1-2; clone size: few; V gene: TRBV5-4; CDR3 DNA: TGTGCCAGCAGCTTGTCAGGGGATGGCTACACCTTC; CDR3 protein: CASSLSGDGYTF
D gene: NA; J gene: TRBJ1-2; clone size: large; V gene: TRBV29-1; CDR3 DNA: TGCAGCGTTGAAGATGGTGCAGGGGAAGGCTACACCTTC; CDR3 protein: CSVEDGAGEGYTF
D gene: NA; J gene: TRBJ1-1; clone size: NA; V gene: TRBV19; CDR3 DNA: TGTGCCAGTAGTATACTGGCAGGGAACACTGAAGCTTTCTTT; CDR3 protein: CASSILAGNTEAFF
D gene: TRBD2; J gene: TRBJ2-1; clone size: NA; V gene: TRBV10-1; CDR3 DNA: TGTGCCATCAGCGTAGGACAGACTAGCGGGAGAGAGCAGTTCTTC; CDR3 protein: CAISVGQTSGREQFF
D gene: NA; J gene: TRBJ1-3; clone size: few; V gene: TRBV20-1; CDR3 DNA: TGCAGTGCTAGTGACCGGGACCTGAAGTCTGGAAACACCATATATTTT; CDR3 protein: CSASDRDLKSGNTIYF
D gene: NA; J gene: TRBJ2-3; clone size: NA; V gene: TRBV7-9; CDR3 DNA: TGTGCCACCACCGGAGCCTCGGGTAACTCAGATACGCAGTATTTT; CDR3 protein: CATTGASGNSDTQYF
D gene: TRBD2; J gene: TRBJ2-7; clone size: NA; V gene: TRBV7-6; CDR3 DNA: TGTGCCAGCAGCTTAGCACTAGCGGGAGAACCAACCAGGGAGCAGTACTTC; CDR3 protein: CASSLALAGEPTREQYF
D gene: NA; J gene: TRBJ2-6; clone size: few; V gene: TRBV29-1; CDR3 DNA: TGCAGCGTTGGCTTTGGGAGGGCCAACGTCCTGACTTTC; CDR3 protein: CSVGFGRANVLTF
D gene: NA; J gene: TRBJ2-3; clone size: once; V gene: TRBV6-5; CDR3 DNA: TGTGCCAGCAGTTTAGCTAGCACAGATACGCAGTATTTT; CDR3 protein: CASSLASTDTQYF
D gene: TRBD2; J gene: TRBJ2-1; clone size: NA; V gene: TRBV4-1; CDR3 DNA: TGCGCCAGCAGCCACCGGACTAGCGGGTGGGAGCAGTTCTTC; CDR3 protein: CASSHRTSGWEQFF
D gene: TRBD1; J gene: TRBJ1-6; clone size: few; V gene: TRBV5-5; CDR3 DNA: TGTGCCAGCAGCGCGGGACAGAAAGGTCGGAATTCACCCCTCCACTTT; CDR3 protein: CASSAGQKGRNSPLHF
D gene: NA; J gene: TRBJ1-5; clone size: NA; V gene: TRBV19; CDR3 DNA: TGTGCCAGCAGCACCCAGGGGAATCAGCCCCAGCATTTT; CDR3 protein: CASSTQGNQPQHF
D gene: NA; J gene: TRBJ2-3; clone size: NA; V gene: TRBV5-6; CDR3 DNA: TGTGCCAGCAGCTTAGGAGGGGGCGGGGCAGATACGCAGTATTTT; CDR3 protein: CASSLGGGGADTQYF
D gene: NA; J gene: TRBJ1-1; clone size: NA; V gene: TRBV12-3/TRBV12-4; CDR3 DNA: TGTGCCAGCAGTTCCGTTCTATGGCCCTCGTGGACTGAAGCTTTCTTT; CDR3 protein: CASSSVLWPSWTEAFF
D gene: NA; J gene: TRBJ1-1; clone size: NA; V gene: TRBV12-3/TRBV12-4; CDR3 DNA: TGTGCCAGCAGTAGGGCGAGGATAAACACTGAAGCTTTCTTT; CDR3 protein: CASSRARINTEAFF
D gene: TRBD1; J gene: TRBJ2-7; clone size: NA; V gene: TRBV2; CDR3 DNA: TGTGCCAGCATCAGGGACAGGGGTAACGAGCAGTACTTC; CDR3 protein: CASIRDRGNEQYF
D gene: NA; J gene: TRBJ2-7; clone size: NA; V gene: TRBV6-1; CDR3 DNA: TGTGCCAGCAGTGAAAATGGGTATCCCTACGAGCAGTACTTC; CDR3 protein: CASSENGYPYEQYF
D gene: NA; J gene: TRBJ2-1; clone size: NA; V gene: TRBV7-9; CDR3 DNA: TGTGCCAGCAGCTCCCCACTCAGGTCCTACAATGAGCAGTTCTTC; CDR3 protein: CASSSPLRSYNEQFF
D gene: NA; J gene: TRBJ1-1; clone size: NA; V gene: TRBV27; CDR3 DNA: TGTGCCAGCAGTTCAAGGGGACTGACGAACACTGAAGCTTTCTTT; CDR3 protein: CASSSRGLTNTEAFF
D gene: NA; J gene: TRBJ2-1; clone size: NA; V gene: TRBV2; CDR3 DNA: TGTGCCAGCCTCCGGGAGCCTCCCAATGAGCAGTTCTTC; CDR3 protein: CASLREPPNEQFF
D gene: NA; J gene: TRBJ2-7; clone size: NA; V gene: TRBV20-1; CDR3 DNA: TGCAGTGCCACTCCCCCAGTCTCCTACGAGCAGTACTTC; CDR3 protein: CSATPPVSYEQYF
D gene: NA; J gene: TRBJ1-2; clone size: NA; V gene: TRBV6-5; CDR3 DNA: TGTGCCAGCGGTTACGGACCCGGGGGGGGAACAAGCTATGGCTACACCTTC; CDR3 protein: CASGYGPGGGTSYGYTF
D gene: TRBD2; J gene: TRBJ2-7; clone size: few; V gene: TRBV11-3; CDR3 DNA: TGTGCCAGCAGTCCACTAGCGGGAGGGTCCGTCGAGCAGTACTTC; CDR3 protein: CASSPLAGGSVEQYF